This T cell receptor (beta chain) was documented in a study of identical twins (dated by TCRdb to 2015 to 2016). Study-wide context: The study deep-sequenced TCR alpha and beta repertoires from monozygotic twins, unrelated adults of various ages and cord blood to test whether fetal clonotypes persist. To rule out contamination, replicate twin experiments were performed at different times with different library preparation protocols.

Findings and caveats that apply to the study as a whole: Abundant cord blood beta clonotypes had fewer insertions, young adult naive repertoires showed a similar but weaker trend, and memory repertoires showed no such trend. Compared with coincidental sharing between unrelated individuals, out-of-frame TCR alpha sequences shared between twins showed an excess of sequences with low generation probability. Because the same donors could not be followed over many years, the conclusions relied on cross-sectional statistical analysis. In beta out-of-frame sequences, excess twin sharing was weaker, because having fewer shared sequences lowered the signal-to-noise ratio. In monozygotic twins, recombination models systematically underestimated out-of-frame TCR alpha sharing, but the models matched the sharing seen between unrelated individuals. Zero-insertion analyses could be partly confounded by invariant T cells such as MAIT and iNKT, though diverse VJ usage argued against such confounding for most clonotypes.

Every donor was a healthy Caucasian. Three pairs of female monozygotic twins, all aged roughly 18 to 30 years, made up the twin cohort. Positive isolation kits from Invitrogen were used to isolate the CD4+ and CD8+ T cell populations. Reading the germline V gene (reference sequence) gives CDR1 SGHNT and CDR2 YYREEE. From the cysteine up to the phenylalanine, the CDR3 has a length of 19 residues. Only the CDR3 part of the read is kept: 57 bases, read in frame from the first base. At the junction V is shortened by 3 bases and J by 3 bases; bases outside the gene matches: 15. The protocol used for the library was 5' RACE. The reads were generated on an Illumina HiSeq 2000. Template switching introduced a universal primer binding site; the final cDNA contained a unique molecular identifier, enabling accurate counting of TCR cDNA molecules. Specific primers in the conserved constant-segment region were used to synthesize first-strand cDNA for the TCR alpha and beta chains. To control for contamination, each cDNA library was double barcoded with a SMART-Mk sample barcode plus Illumina barcodes. TruSeq adapter sequences and Illumina sample barcodes were added in two successive PCR steps. TCR alpha and beta cDNA libraries were sequenced on the Illumina HiSeq platform with custom primers. The authors' pipeline ran thus. Unique molecular identifiers were extracted from raw reads with MiGEC, and CDR3 positions were determined with MiXCR. For each individual, recombination models were inferred using an EM algorithm with the repgenHMM and IGoR tools. Shared clonotypes were analyzed with the tcR package in R, and sharing was normalized by the product of cloneset sizes. To study raw recombination free of thymic and clonal selection effects, out-of-frame nonproductive sequences were analyzed. TCRdb reran the public reads through fastp at Q25 and MiXCR, keeping productive beta chains. Rows with a matching CDR3 protein are joined into one entry that keeps the most common DNA and genes. None of the V and J calls come from the authors' own analysis; TCRdb made them. This sample comprises some 210,000 distinct CDR3 sequences, approximately 15% of them detected only once. Jointly, the top ten make up 35% to 50% of the sample.

Only a few counts were recorded for this clonotype. This receptor's antigen is unknown. Base quality data are lacking; no much larger clone is found one base away. The same sample was also used in a study of T cells expressing NK-cell markers. Drawing on the second study: Eight or nine donors provided sorted CD3+CD56+NKG2C+, CD3+CD56+NKG2C- and CD3+CD56-NKG2C+ T-cell subsets, whose TCR beta-chain repertoires were profiled. Among the eight sequenced donors, seven were HCMV-seropositive and one was HCMV-seronegative. To restrict sorting to alphabetaTCR-expressing T cells, an anti-gammadeltaTCR antibody was added in several experiments. For over five donors, the dominant CD3+CD56+NKG2C+ clonotypes were among the top 10 CD8+ clonotypes and accounted for about 1.0-7.0% of CD8+ T cells. Those dominant clonotypes were again the most abundant among CD3+CD56-NKG2C+ cells in several donors, at about 28.3-60.1%. Whether the expanded NKG2C-expressing T cell clones were specific for HCMV antigens was left unclear. The study sequenced eight donors, all healthy volunteers chosen at random: three men and five women. To determine HCMV serostatus, a commercial ELISA kit was used to detect HCMV-specific IgG in serum. MIGEC handled demultiplexing of the reads and grouping by UMI, while MiTCR was used to assemble and quantify clonotypes. To exclude erroneous sequences, only TCR cDNA sequences supported by at least two reads were retained. Downstream repertoire analysis used the tcR package, and clonotypes were matched across fractions by CDR3 nucleotide sequence plus V segment. VDJmatch was used to annotate antigen specificity against VDJdb, with one amino acid substitution allowed in CDR3.

The chain links TRBV5-4 with TRBJ2-7; a stretch of 13 junction bases matches TRBD2. Sequencing was carried out using CD8+ T cells sorted from blood. The source is a woman aged 18-29 years in good health. The CDR3 region: CASSSGLAGDGLTNYEQYF. Here is the DNA: TGTGCCAGCAGCTCAGGACTAGCGGGAGATGGGCTAACCAACTACGAGCAGTACTTC.